The 24 T cell receptor beta chains reported below all come from one sample, sequenced in a study of CD8 T cells in Susac syndrome. RNA totalling roughly 0.5 to 1 ug underwent reverse transcription with random hexamers. A single record per CDR3 protein comes from TCRdb applying MiXCR to the immunoSEQ multiplex PCR reads. This table holds about 280,000 distinct CDR3 sequences, approximately 85% found once. Sequencing was performed on CD8+ T cells from PBMCs. These receptors were taken from a human donor with multiple sclerosis.

J is TRBJ2-7 and V is TRBV3-1, with 9 nucleotides matching TRBD2. Germline V gives CDR1 LGHDT, CDR2 YNNKEL (reference sequence). The CDR3 runs 19 residues. V was pared by 4 bases and J by 3 bases, with 19 bases of the junction left unmatched. CDR3 DNA: TGTGCCAGCAGCCTGAGGCTAGGTACTAGCGGGCCAGCCTTCTACGAGCAGTACTTC. Translating gives CASSLRLGTSGPAFYEQYF.

This clonotype was seen only once. The chain couples TRBV27 to TRBJ2-5; weak D call: TRBD2 (5 bases). Trimming cost V 3 bases and J 2 bases, with 13 bases left between them. CDR1 is MNHEY and CDR2 is SMNVEV in the germline V gene (reference sequence). The CDR3 runs 15 residues. CDR3 DNA: TGTGCCAGCAGTTTCTTCCCCACGGGACAAGAGACCCAGTACTTC. This gives the protein CASSFFPTGQETQYF.

This clonotype was seen only once. The rearrangement uses TRBV30 and TRBJ2-7; D gene uncertain. The V end was cut by 0 bases, the J end by 2 bases, with 8 bases between. There are 13 residues in the CDR3. CDR1 is GTSNPN and CDR2 is SVGIG in the germline V gene (reference sequence). CDR3 sequence (DNA): TGTGCCTGGAGTGTAGGGATTCCCTACGAGCAGTACTTC. Protein sequence: CAWSVGIPYEQYF.

This rearrangement joins TRBV29-1 to TRBJ2-1, with 8 bases matching TRBD2. Losses at the gene ends were 8 bases for V and 4 bases for J; bases not matched to a gene: 10. Looked up from germline, CDR1 is SQVTM and CDR2 is ANQGSEA. The CDR3 extends over 14 amino acids. CDR3 region: CSHSTSVTYNEQFF. DNA of the CDR3: TGCAGCCATTCGACTAGCGTAACATACAATGAGCAGTTCTTC.

This clonotype was detected a few times. The chain combines TRBV20-1 with TRBJ2-7; 7 bases are a match to TRBD1. The CDR3 extends over 16 amino acids. Germline lookup yields CDR1 DFQATT and CDR2 SNEGSKA (reference sequence). After removal of 0 bases from V and 2 bases from J, the junction contained 10 bases not matched to a gene. This chain's CDR3 is CSARDGQVHLAYEQYF. CDR3 bases: TGCAGTGCTAGAGATGGACAGGTTCACCTCGCCTACGAGCAGTACTTC.

This clonotype was observed a handful of times. The rearrangement uses TRBV7-9 and TRBJ2-3; the D is unclear. Germline values: CDR1 SEHNR, CDR2 FQNEAQ (reference sequence). Trimming stripped 5 bases from V and 3 bases from J, with 6 bases between. This CDR3 comprises 12 residues. The DNA for the CDR3 is TGTGCCAGCAGCAAGGTAACAGATACGCAGTATTTT. Amino acids: CASSKVTDTQYF.

The genes are TRBV7-2 and TRBJ2-3; a weak D match, TRBD2 (6 bases). With 2 bases removed from V and 3 bases from J, the gap between germline ends came to 21 bases. The CDR3 totals 18 residues. In germline, CDR1 is SGHTA, CDR2 FQGNSA. DNA of the CDR3: TGTGCCAGCAGCTTAAAAAAAGTTGGGACTTGGACTACAGATACGCAGTATTTT. Its translation: CASSLKKVGTWTTDTQYF.

This rearrangement joins TRBV15 to TRBJ1-1; TRBD1 is a possible D gene (6 bases). This CDR3 has 15 amino acids. From germline, CDR1 is LNHNV and CDR2 YYDKDF (reference sequence). Between the trimmed V and J ends, which lost 2 bases and 1 base, there was a span of 11 bases. This chain's CDR3 is CATSRSRGGNTEAFF. The CDR3 nucleotides are TGTGCCACCAGCAGATCCCGAGGGGGGAACACTGAAGCTTTCTTT.

The chain links TRBV29-1 to TRBJ2-1; 8 bases line up with TRBD1. The ends lost 1 base at V and 9 bases at J; junction bases unmatched: 5. This CDR3 region has 13 residues. The germline V gene encodes CDR1 SQVTM and CDR2 ANQGSEA. The CDR3 coding sequence is TGCAGCGTTGAAGGCCGGACAGGGATTGAGCAGTTCTTC. It yields the protein CSVEGRTGIEQFF.

The chain carries TRBV6-1 and TRBJ2-1, with TRBD2 matching over 13 bases. V trimming: 3 bases; J trimming: 9 bases; junction bases outside the gene matches: 8. The germline V gene has CDR1 MNHNS and CDR2 SASEGT. The CDR3 contains 16 residues. CDR3 in amino acids: CASSDAGTSGKSEQFF. As DNA, the CDR3 is TGTGCCAGCAGTGATGCCGGGACTAGCGGGAAGAGTGAGCAGTTCTTC.

J is TRBJ2-1 and V is TRBV7-9; 8 nucleotides match TRBD2. The CDR3 has 15 residues. The germline gives CDR1 SEHNR, CDR2 FQNEAQ (reference sequence). Trimming cost V 5 bases and J 6 bases; bases outside gene matches: 9. In nucleotides, the CDR3 is TGTGCCAGCAGCCCAAGAGGGACTAGGAGCAATGAGCAGTTCTTC. Protein: CASSPRGTRSNEQFF.

The V gene is TRBV28, the J gene TRBJ2-7; no definite D call. Trimming cost V 2 bases and J 0 bases, with 14 bases left between them. The CDR3 is 16 amino acids. Germline-derived CDR1 and CDR2 are MDHEN and SYDVKM. The DNA of the CDR3 is TGTGCCAGCAGTTTACCTCGTCCTGCTAGCTCCTACGAGCAGTACTTC. It yields the protein CASSLPRPASSYEQYF. The full variable domain, with the rest looked up from reference TRBV28 and TRBJ2-7, is DVKVTQSSRYLVKRTGEKVFLECVQDMDHENMFWYRQDPGLGLRLIYFSYDVKMKEKGDIPEGYSVSREKKERFSLILESASTNQTSMYLCASSLPRPASSYEQYFGPGTRLTVT.

The chain employs TRBV6-1 and TRBJ2-7; D is uncertain. Germline V lookup: CDR1 MNHNS, CDR2 SASEGT. The CDR3 has 14 amino acids. V lost 8 bases to trimming and J lost 6 bases, with 20 bases between them. Written as DNA, the CDR3 is TGTGCCAGCTCTGCCCGGGCCGGGCTCGGCGAGCAGTACTTC. Protein product: CASSARAGLGEQYF.

The chain combines TRBV9 with TRBJ2-7; 7 bases align to TRBD1. CDR1 and CDR2 from the germline V gene are SGDLS and YYNGEE. This CDR3 is built from 14 residues. V gave up 4 bases and J gave up 5 bases; unmatched junction bases: 9. CDR3 bases: TGTGCCAGCAGCCCACGGACAGGATCCAACGAGCAGTACTTC. Translated: CASSPRTGSNEQYF.

The chain joins TRBV24-1 to TRBJ1-6; 8 bases agree with TRBD1. CDR1 is KGHDR and CDR2 is SFDVKD in the germline V gene. V shed 5 bases, J shed 10 bases, and the junction held 12 bases outside the gene matches. This CDR3 has 16 amino acids. In nucleotides, the CDR3 is TGTGCCACCAGTGGCGGCAGGGGGCCACCAGGGTCACCCCTCCACTTT. Translation: CATSGGRGPPGSPLHF.

The chain joins TRBV14 to TRBJ1-1; D perhaps matches TRBD1 (6 bases). This CDR3 is 14 amino acids long. Germline V gene sequence: CDR1 SGHDN, CDR2 FVKESK. V was trimmed by 4 bases and J by 1 base, leaving 10 bases between them. CDR3 DNA sequence: TGTGCCAGCAGCCGAGGGGGGAGGAACACTGAAGCTTTCTTT. The encoded protein is CASSRGGRNTEAFF.

Remarks on this clonotype: Germline is not matched at one junction end, which may reflect a read error. This rearrangement joins TRBV10-3 to TRBJ1-1; D is unresolved. The CDR3 totals 13 residues. Germline lookup yields CDR1 ENHRY and CDR2 SYGVKD. CDR3 in DNA: TGTGCCATCGTCGAGCCTGGGAACACTGAGGCTTTCTTT. This codes for CAIVEPGNTEAFF.

The CDR3, as DNA: TGCAGTGCTAGAGCCACCCGGGCCCCATACAATGAGCAGTTCTTC. Encoded protein: CSARATRAPYNEQFF. The chain is built from TRBV20-1 and TRBJ2-1; D call uncertain. CDR1 and CDR2 (germline): DFQATT, SNEGSKA (reference sequence). Trimming stripped 1 base from V and 4 bases from J, with 14 bases between. There are 15 residues in the CDR3.

This chain links TRBV4-1 with TRBJ2-1; D is undetermined. Germline CDR1 and CDR2: MGHRA and YSYEKL. The CDR3 runs to 12 residues. Trimming took 9 bases from V and 7 from J, leaving 13 bases between them. CDR3 coding DNA: TGCGCCAGTAGCAGCTTACGAAATGAGCAGTTCTTC. It codes for CASSSLRNEQFF.

The rearrangement uses TRBV4-1 and TRBJ2-6, with 7 bases that match TRBD2. V lost 6 bases and J lost 3; bases outside the gene matches: 8. Per the germline V gene, CDR1 is MGHRA and CDR2 is YSYEKL. The CDR3 consists of 16 residues. The CDR3 protein is CASRFVGGSGANVLTF. CDR3 sequence (DNA): TGCGCCAGCAGATTCGTAGGCGGGAGTGGGGCCAACGTCCTGACTTTC.

This clonotype was recorded once. J is TRBJ2-2 and V is TRBV7-9; D gene ambiguous. V shed 1 base and J shed 3 bases, with 9 bases lying between them. Looked up from germline, CDR1 is SEHNR and CDR2 is FQNEAQ (reference sequence). This CDR3 region has 15 residues. CDR3 in amino acids: CASSLEGSYTGELFF. CDR3 sequence (DNA): TGTGCCAGCAGCTTAGAAGGGTCCTACACCGGGGAGCTGTTTTTT.

J is TRBJ2-5 and V is TRBV9, with a weak D call TRBD1 (6 bases). Germline loops: CDR1 SGDLS, CDR2 YYNGEE. The CDR3 extends over 15 amino acids. V was cut by 3 bases and J by 2 bases, with 14 bases left in between. In DNA form, the CDR3 reads TGTGCCAGCAGCGGAGGACAGAGAGGTCAAGAGACCCAGTACTTC. Protein product: CASSGGQRGQETQYF.

This chain uses TRBV27 with TRBJ1-5; unclear D gene. V lost 5 bases and J 11 bases, leaving 16 bases between the germline ends. The CDR3 sequence is 13 residues long. The germline gives CDR1 MNHEY, CDR2 SMNVEV (reference sequence). CDR3 sequence reads: CASSGPDGRAQHF. The CDR3 DNA sequence: TGTGCCAGCAGTGGCCCTGACGGGCGGGCCCAGCATTTT.

The CDR3 spells CASSQGPSGSYEQYF. Written as DNA, the CDR3 is TGTGCCAGCAGCCAAGGCCCTAGCGGCTCCTACGAGCAGTACTTC. This sequence joins TRBV3-1 and TRBJ2-7, with 7 bases fitting TRBD2. This CDR3 is built from 15 residues. The V gene's germline CDR1 is LGHDT and CDR2 YNNKEL (reference sequence). J gave up 0 bases and V 1 base, and 3 bases lay outside the gene matches.